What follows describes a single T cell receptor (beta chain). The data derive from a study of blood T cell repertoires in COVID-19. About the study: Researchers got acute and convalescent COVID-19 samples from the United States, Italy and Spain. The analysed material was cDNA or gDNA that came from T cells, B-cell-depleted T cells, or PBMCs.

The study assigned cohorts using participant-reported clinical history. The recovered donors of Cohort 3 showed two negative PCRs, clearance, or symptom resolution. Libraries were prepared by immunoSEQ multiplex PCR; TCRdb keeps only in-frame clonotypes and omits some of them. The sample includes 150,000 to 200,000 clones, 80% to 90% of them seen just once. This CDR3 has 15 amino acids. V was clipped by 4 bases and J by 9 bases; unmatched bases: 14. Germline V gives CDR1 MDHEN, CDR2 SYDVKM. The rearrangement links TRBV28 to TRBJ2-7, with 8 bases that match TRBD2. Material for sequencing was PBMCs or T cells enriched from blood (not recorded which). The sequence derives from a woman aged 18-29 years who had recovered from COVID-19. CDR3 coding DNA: TGTGCCAGCAGTTCCGGGGGGGGGAACTACGATGGGCAGTACTTC. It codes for CASSSGGGNYDGQYF.